The 24 T cell receptor beta chains reported below all come from one sample, sequenced in a study of blood T cell repertoires in COVID-19. Assay used: immunoSEQ multiplex PCR; TCRdb lists only in-frame clones, some missing. The top ten hold around 1.1% of the sample, which has around 200,000 clones, more than 85% seen once. Specimen: peripheral blood. The source of these receptors is a man aged 30 to 45 with acute or convalescent COVID-19.

This chain connects TRBV30 to TRBJ1-4; a possible D gene is TRBD1 (6 bases). Per the germline V gene, CDR1 is GTSNPN and CDR2 is SVGIG (reference sequence). There are 14 residues in the CDR3. V gave up 7 bases and J gave up 8 bases, with 20 bases separating them. CDR3 loop: CASNYQGKGEKLFF. CDR3 bases: TGTGCCTCCAACTACCAGGGGAAAGGGGAAAAACTGTTTTTT.

This clone was seen a single time. The genes are TRBV11-1 and TRBJ2-7, with D tentatively TRBD2 (6 bases). V was cut by 6 bases and J by 3 bases, with 15 bases left in between. CDR1 SGHAT and CDR2 FQDESV come from the germline V gene (reference sequence). The CDR3 spans 14 residues. CDR3 nucleotides: TGTGCCAGCAGTTGGAGGGGATGGGACTACGAGCAGTACTTC. Translated, it gives CASSWRGWDYEQYF.

This sequence joins TRBV9 and TRBJ1-3; no clear D gene. V lost 0 bases and J 4 bases, leaving 8 bases between the germline ends. The V gene's germline CDR1 is SGDLS and CDR2 YYNGEE. This CDR3 region has 14 residues. CDR3 sequence reads: CASSVGGYGNTIYF. The CDR3 DNA reads as TGTGCCAGCAGCGTAGGAGGGTACGGAAACACCATATATTTT.

The V call is TRBV14, the J call TRBJ2-5, with TRBD1 matching 7 bases. Germline trimming cut 3 bases from V and 5 bases from J; bases unmatched to any gene: 6. This CDR3 contains 14 residues. Germline lookup yields CDR1 SGHDN and CDR2 FVKESK. The CDR3 DNA is TGTGCCAGCAGCCATCTACAGGGGTGGGAGACCCAGTACTTC. This encodes CASSHLQGWETQYF.

The chain has TRBV15 and TRBJ2-5, with 9 bases identical to TRBD1. The ends lost 5 bases at V and 5 bases at J; junction bases unmatched: 6. The CDR3 totals 14 residues. Germline CDR1 reads LNHNV; CDR2 reads YYDKDF (reference sequence). CDR3 residues: CATSGRQGGETQYF. CDR3 nucleotide sequence: TGTGCCACCAGCGGCCGACAGGGGGGGGAGACCCAGTACTTC.

Only one count was recorded for this clone. The chain couples TRBV7-8 to TRBJ2-5, with D possibly being TRBD1 (6 bases). The germline V gene encodes CDR1 SGHVS and CDR2 FQNEAQ. This CDR3 contains 13 residues. Trimming shortened V by 5 bases and J by 4 bases, and 11 bases separated the two germline ends. CDR3 sequence (DNA): TGTGCCAGCAGCAAGGGACATACAGAGACCCAGTACTTC. Residues: CASSKGHTETQYF.

This clone has only one observation. The chain combines TRBV12-3 or TRBV12-4 with TRBJ1-1, with D hard to call. The CDR3 has 12 amino acids. The ends were cut back, 5 bases at V and 1 base at J, with 5 bases in the middle. CDR3 in amino acids: CASSGRNTEAFF. The CDR3, as DNA: TGTGCCAGCAGTGGTAGGAACACTGAAGCTTTCTTT.

V and J are TRBV10-3 and TRBJ1-6; maybe TRBD1 (6 bases). The CDR3 runs to 16 residues. Germline lookup yields CDR1 ENHRY and CDR2 SYGVKD. Deletions cut 3 bases from V and 0 bases from J, with 9 bases between. CDR3 region: CAISDDRSSYNSPLHF. The CDR3 DNA follows: TGTGCCATCAGTGACGACAGGAGCTCCTATAATTCACCCCTCCACTTT.

The V call is TRBV5-6, the J call TRBJ2-7, with a possible D match to TRBD1 (6 bases). The CDR3 loop spans 14 amino acids. Germline V gene sequence: CDR1 SGHDT, CDR2 YYEEEE. Trimming took 6 bases from V and 2 from J, leaving 15 bases between them. The CDR3 is CASNLQGPTYEQYF. In nucleotides, the CDR3 is TGTGCCAGCAACCTACAGGGCCCTACCTACGAGCAGTACTTC.

This clone was counted a few times. The rearrangement links TRBV7-2 to TRBJ1-2, with TRBD1 as a possible D gene (6 bases). Germline values: CDR1 SGHTA, CDR2 FQGNSA. This CDR3 is built from 14 residues. V was trimmed by 6 bases and J by 4 bases, leaving 15 bases between them. The CDR3 protein is CASRLGGGSYGYTF. The CDR3 nucleotides read TGTGCCAGCAGACTAGGGGGGGGAAGCTATGGCTACACCTTC.

This clone occurred a few times. The V and J genes are TRBV3-1 (or the pseudogene TRBV3-2) and TRBJ1-5, with D possibly TRBD1 on 6 matching bases. The CDR3 contains 16 residues. V lost 3 bases to trimming and J lost 4 bases, with 16 bases between them. Germline CDR1 is LGHDT and CDR2 is YNNKEL (reference sequence). CDR3 region: CASSQTQGTMNQPQHF. The CDR3 DNA reads TGTGCCAGCAGCCAGACCCAGGGGACCATGAATCAGCCCCAGCATTTT.

This CDR3 reads CSAQTGTMNTEAFF. CDR3 coding DNA: TGCAGCGCCCAGACAGGAACCATGAACACTGAAGCTTTCTTT. This chain uses TRBV29-1 with TRBJ1-1; perhaps TRBD1 as D (6 bases). Germline V gene sequence: CDR1 SQVTM, CDR2 ANQGSEA. The CDR3 consists of 14 residues. V gave up 7 bases and J gave up 0 bases, with 15 bases separating them.

The chain is built from TRBV7-9 and TRBJ1-1; the D gene is possibly TRBD1 (5 bases). Germline loops: CDR1 SEHNR, CDR2 FQNEAQ (reference sequence). This CDR3 spans 12 amino acids. Trimming shortened V by 1 base and J by 10 bases, and 10 bases separated the two germline ends. This CDR3 is CASSLDDSRAFF. CDR3 bases: TGTGCCAGCAGCTTAGATGACAGTCGAGCTTTCTTT.

The chain uses TRBV28 and TRBJ1-4, with D possibly matching TRBD1 (6 bases). The V end lost 1 base, the J end lost 3 bases, and 15 bases lay between the germline ends. This CDR3 has 17 amino acids. Germline V gene lookup returns CDR1 MDHEN and CDR2 SYDVKM. Written as DNA, the CDR3 is TGTGCCAGCAGTTTATCGAAAAGGGGGAGGGCTAATGAAAAACTGTTTTTT. The encoded protein is CASSLSKRGRANEKLFF.

This chain joins TRBV7-9 and TRBJ1-2; weak D call: TRBD1 (6 bases). Germline V gives CDR1 SEHNR, CDR2 FQNEAQ (reference sequence). The V gene lost 5 bases and the J gene lost 5 bases, with 18 bases spanning the gap. The CDR3 sequence is 15 residues long. The CDR3 protein is CASSPAGTNLYGYTF. The CDR3 bases are TGTGCCAGCAGCCCCGCAGGGACAAACCTATATGGCTACACCTTC.

J is TRBJ1-1 and V is TRBV28; D possibly corresponds to TRBD1 (5 bases). V was pared by 5 bases and J by 1 base, with 11 bases between. The CDR3 is made up of 14 amino acids. Looked up from germline, CDR1 is MDHEN and CDR2 is SYDVKM. This CDR3 reads CASSPYQGNTEAFF. For the CDR3, the DNA is TGTGCCAGCAGTCCTTATCAGGGGAACACTGAAGCTTTCTTT. Variable domain in full (rest from reference TRBV28 and TRBJ1-1): DVKVTQSSRYLVKRTGEKVFLECVQDMDHENMFWYRQDPGLGLRLIYFSYDVKMKEKGDIPEGYSVSREKKERFSLILESASTNQTSMYLCASSPYQGNTEAFFGQGTRLTVV.

V is TRBV5-4 and J is TRBJ1-2; the match to TRBD1 covers 8 bases. The CDR3 has 14 amino acids. CDR1 is SGHNT and CDR2 is YYREEE in the germline V gene (reference sequence). V shed 4 bases and J 8 bases; nucleotides not matched to a gene: 10. DNA for the CDR3: TGTGCCAGCAGCGCAGGCCTTCAGGGGGCGGGCTACACCTTC. Amino acid sequence: CASSAGLQGAGYTF.

This rearrangement joins TRBV28 to TRBJ2-2; D possibly corresponds to TRBD2 (6 bases). The CDR3 runs to 16 residues. V was shortened by 3 bases and J by 4 bases, with 15 bases between the two germline ends. Germline lookup yields CDR1 MDHEN and CDR2 SYDVKM. The CDR3 region has the DNA TGTGCCAGCAGTTTTTCCGGCGGGCGGGGCACCGGGGAGCTGTTTTTT. Translated, it gives CASSFSGGRGTGELFF.

This rearrangement joins TRBV5-6 to TRBJ1-2; a weak D match, TRBD1 (5 bases). CDR3 length: 15 amino acids. Trimming left V 2 bases short and J 8 bases short, with 19 bases between. Germline CDR1 and CDR2: SGHDT and YYEEEE. DNA for the CDR3: TGTGCCAGCAGCTTCCTTTCAGGGAAGGTACGCGGCTACACCTTC. This encodes CASSFLSGKVRGYTF. Complete variable domain (other parts from reference TRBV5-6 and TRBJ1-2): DAGVTQSPTHLIKTRGQQVTLRCSPKSGHDTVSWYQQALGQGPQFIFQYYEEEERQRGNFPDRFSGHQFPNYSSELNVNALLLGDSALYLCASSFLSGKVRGYTFGSGTRLTVV.

The chain joins TRBV5-4 to TRBJ2-7; 8 bases fit TRBD1. The CDR3 is 13 amino acids. Germline CDR1 reads SGHNT; CDR2 reads YYREEE (reference sequence). The V and J ends lost 5 bases and 7 bases, in that order; junction bases with no gene match: 8. The CDR3 loop reads CASRPTGGVEQYF. CDR3 sequence (DNA): TGTGCCAGCAGACCTACAGGGGGAGTGGAGCAGTACTTC.

The chain employs TRBV6-1 and TRBJ1-5, with D possibly matching TRBD1 (5 bases). The CDR3 is made up of 13 amino acids. V lost 3 bases and J 7 bases, leaving 10 bases between the germline ends. Germline V CDR1 and CDR2: MNHNS, SASEGT. The DNA of the CDR3 is TGTGCCAGCAGTGAGTCCGGGGGGCAGCCCCAGCATTTT. Its translation is CASSESGGQPQHF.

The chain combines TRBV12-3 or TRBV12-4 with TRBJ1-5; a possible D gene is TRBD1 (5 bases). The V and J ends lost 6 bases and 10 bases respectively, with 10 bases between them. The CDR3 is made up of 11 amino acids. The CDR3 DNA reads as TGTGCCAGCAGCCTGGGGGGACCCCAGCATTTT. This encodes CASSLGGPQHF.

The V gene is TRBV6-6, the J gene TRBJ1-1, with unresolved D. CDR3 length: 11 residues. The germline V gene has CDR1 MNHNY and CDR2 SVGAGI (reference sequence). V lost 8 bases and J 4 bases, leaving 8 bases between the germline ends. The CDR3 coding sequence is TGTGCCAGCGGAGTGGGCACTGAAGCTTTCTTT. Its translation is CASGVGTEAFF.

The chain links TRBV12-5 to TRBJ2-5; D is unclear. Trimming cost V 3 bases and J 2 bases, with 7 bases left between them. The germline CDR1 and CDR2 sequences are LGHNT and FRNRAP. The CDR3 totals 13 residues. The CDR3: CASGFGEQETQYF. The DNA of the CDR3 is TGTGCTAGTGGTTTCGGAGAACAAGAGACCCAGTACTTC.